This entry features one T cell receptor beta chain sequence. Cohorts were assigned according to the clinical history that participants reported. Original analysis: Reference gene primer amplification gave nucleated cell count estimates. The assay was immunoSEQ multiplex PCR, and TCRdb's table has in-frame clones only and misses some. That table furnishes V, J and clone size, whereas the DNA furnished D and trimming. The table lists 150,000 to 250,000 clones, roughly four fifths of them singletons, with about an eighth in the top ten. The data were taken from a study of blood T cell repertoires in COVID-19. Study in general: COVID-19 samples, acute and convalescent, were from the United States, Italy and Spain. The analysed material was cDNA or gDNA that came from T cells, B-cell-depleted T cells, or PBMCs.

Trimming cost V 3 bases and J 2 bases; bases outside gene matches: 4. Germline CDR1 MNHEY, CDR2 SMNVEV (reference sequence). The CDR3 consists of 14 residues. Sequenced sample: PBMCs or T cells enriched from blood (not recorded which). This sequence was found in a man aged 40-55 years who had recovered from COVID-19. The chain combines TRBV27 with TRBJ2-7, with 7 bases lining up with TRBD1. The CDR3: CASSFGTAAYEQYF. For the CDR3, the DNA is TGTGCCAGCAGTTTCGGGACAGCAGCCTACGAGCAGTACTTC.